Below, one T cell receptor (beta chain) is given with its context. This sample was taken from a study of blood T cell repertoires in COVID-19. Study background: Both acute and convalescent COVID-19 samples were obtained from the United States, Italy and Spain. PBMCs, B-cell-depleted T cells, or T cells were the source of the cDNA or gDNA that made up the material.

In the original analysis: Counts of nucleated cells, estimated from reference gene primer amplification, were obtained. Produced via immunoSEQ multiplex PCR; TCRdb's table is partial and in-frame only. The D gene and trimming were derived from the DNA, and the V and J assignments and clone size from that table. This table has hundreds of thousands of clones, about nine tenths appearing once. Germline CDR1 reads MNHEY; CDR2 reads SMNVEV (reference sequence). CDR3 length equals 16 residues. V dropped 6 bases and J dropped 2 bases, with 17 bases sitting between them. This clonotype was obtained from a young man with active or convalescent COVID-19. This sequence joins TRBV27 and TRBJ1-5, with a possible D match to TRBD1 (5 bases). What was sequenced was peripheral blood. This CDR3 is CASSLYPTVGNQPQHF. In nucleotides, the CDR3 is TGTGCCAGCAGCCTTTACCCGACAGTGGGCAATCAGCCCCAGCATTTT.